This T cell receptor beta chain is drawn from a study of shared clonotypes between healthy human individuals. Study conclusions and caveats: Clonotype sharing across a few donors was observed for around 5% of naive CD4 clonotypes. The sampled material consisted only of blood, and tissue repertoires are likely to differ.

Negatively enriched CD4+ T cells were divided by CD45RA into naive and memory. Profiling relied on immunoSEQ multiplex PCR, and the TCRdb table lists in-frame clones only, not all of them. The profile shows about 510,000 clones, approximately 95% of them singletons. Details on this clone: Its target is unknown.

The CDR3 spans 15 residues. The germline V gene encodes CDR1 SGHDN and CDR2 FVKESK. V dropped 4 bases and J dropped 4 bases, with 11 bases sitting between them. Sequencing used naive CD4+ T cells sorted from blood. The subset here: CD45RA+ positively selected. V and J are TRBV14 and TRBJ2-6; D perhaps matches TRBD1 (6 bases). The TCR comes from a woman aged 25 to 45 in good health. DNA for the CDR3: TGTGCCAGCAGCCCCAGGGGCTCCGGGGCCAACGTCCTGACTTTC. Protein sequence: CASSPRGSGANVLTF.